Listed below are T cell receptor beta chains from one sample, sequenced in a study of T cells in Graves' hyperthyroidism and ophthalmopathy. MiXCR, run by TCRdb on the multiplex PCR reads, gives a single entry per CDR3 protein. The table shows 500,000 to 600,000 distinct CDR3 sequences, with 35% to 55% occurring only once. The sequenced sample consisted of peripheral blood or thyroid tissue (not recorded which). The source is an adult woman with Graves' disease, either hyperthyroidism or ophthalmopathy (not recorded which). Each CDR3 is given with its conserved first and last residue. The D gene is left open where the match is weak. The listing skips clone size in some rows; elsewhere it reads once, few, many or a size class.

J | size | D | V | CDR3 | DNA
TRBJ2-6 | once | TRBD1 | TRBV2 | CASRRDRGDSGANVLTF | TGTGCCAGCAGACGGGACAGGGGCGACTCTGGGGCCAACGTCCTGACTTTC
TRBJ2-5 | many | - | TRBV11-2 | CASSLDGNSQETQYF | TGTGCCAGCAGCTTAGATGGAAATAGCCAAGAGACCCAGTACTTC
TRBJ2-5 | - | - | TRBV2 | CASVNPTEETQYF | TGTGCCAGCGTAAACCCGACAGAAGAGACCCAGTACTTC
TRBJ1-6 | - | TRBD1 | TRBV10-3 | CAISESGDRGVSPLHF | TGTGCCATCAGTGAGTCAGGAGACAGGGGCGTCTCACCCCTCCACTTT
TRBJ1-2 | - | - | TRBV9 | CASSASGREYGYTF | TGTGCCAGCAGCGCCTCGGGGAGGGAGTATGGCTACACCTTC
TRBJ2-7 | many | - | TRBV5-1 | CASSPRLRGGSYEQYF | TGCGCCAGCAGCCCTCGGCTGAGGGGTGGATCCTACGAGCAGTACTTC
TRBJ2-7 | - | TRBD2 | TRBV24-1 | CASSLRGLVLSYEQYF | TGTGCCAGCAGTTTACGGGGACTAGTTCTCTCCTACGAGCAGTACTTC
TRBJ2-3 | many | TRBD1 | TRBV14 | CASSPTGVGDTQYF | TGTGCCAGCAGCCCGACAGGGGTTGGAGATACGCAGTATTTT
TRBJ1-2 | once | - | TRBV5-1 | CASSVAHTF | TGCGCCAGCAGCGTGGCACACACCTTC
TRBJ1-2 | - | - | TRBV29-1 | CSVDGPSNYGYTF | TGCAGCGTTGATGGGCCGTCTAACTATGGCTACACCTTC
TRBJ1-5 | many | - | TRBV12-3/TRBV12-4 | CASRGAGSNQPQHF | TGTGCCAGCAGGGGGGCGGGAAGCAATCAGCCCCAGCATTTT
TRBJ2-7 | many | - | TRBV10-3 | CAISELGEQYF | TGTGCCATCAGTGAACTCGGAGAGCAGTACTTC
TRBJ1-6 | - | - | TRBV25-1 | CASSEYGKGSPLHF | TGTGCCAGCAGTGAATATGGGAAAGGTTCACCCCTCCACTTT
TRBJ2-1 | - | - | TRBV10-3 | CAISGTADERNEQFF | TGTGCCATCAGCGGAACGGCTGACGAGAGGAATGAGCAGTTCTTC
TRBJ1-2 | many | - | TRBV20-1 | CSVGINGYTF | TGCAGTGTAGGAATCAACGGCTACACCTTC
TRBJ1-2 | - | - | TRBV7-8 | CASSLGPGADYGYTF | TGTGCCAGCAGCTTAGGGCCGGGGGCGGACTATGGCTACACCTTC
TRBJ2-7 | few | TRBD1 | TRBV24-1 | CATRTTGFYEQYF | TGTGCCACCAGGACGACAGGGTTCTACGAGCAGTACTTC
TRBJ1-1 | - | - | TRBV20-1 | CSARRPTGTEAFF | TGCAGTGCTAGAAGGCCAACGGGGACTGAAGCTTTCTTT
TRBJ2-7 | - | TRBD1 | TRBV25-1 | CASSRPGTGVYEQYF | TGTGCCAGCAGTCGACCCGGGACAGGGGTTTACGAGCAGTACTTC
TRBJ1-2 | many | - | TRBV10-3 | CAISEEGGYYGYTF | TGTGCCATCAGTGAGGAGGGAGGCTACTATGGCTACACCTTC
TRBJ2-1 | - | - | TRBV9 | CASSVDIGGGEQFF | TGTGCCAGCAGCGTAGACATCGGGGGTGGTGAGCAGTTCTTC
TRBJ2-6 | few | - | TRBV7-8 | CASRVSSNSGANVLTF | TGTGCCAGCAGGGTCAGTTCCAACTCTGGGGCCAACGTCCTGACTTTC
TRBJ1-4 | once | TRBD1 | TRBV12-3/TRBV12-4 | CASSRRPGQGVEKLFF | TGTGCCAGCAGCAGACGACCGGGACAGGGGGTTGAAAAACTGTTTTTT
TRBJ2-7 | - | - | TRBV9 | CASSVGRDSSYEQYF | TGTGCCAGCAGCGTAGGGCGGGACAGCTCCTACGAGCAGTACTTC
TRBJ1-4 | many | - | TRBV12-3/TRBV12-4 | CASSPPEEKLFF | TGTGCCAGCAGCCCACCCGAAGAAAAACTGTTTTTT
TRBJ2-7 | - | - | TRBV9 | CASSQVGNKGEQYF | TGTGCCAGCAGCCAAGTAGGGAATAAGGGCGAGCAGTACTTC
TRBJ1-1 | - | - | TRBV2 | CASSEEGGNTEAFF | TGTGCCAGCAGTGAAGAGGGGGGTAACACTGAAGCTTTCTTT
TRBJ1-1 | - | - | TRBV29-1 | CSSRGTEAFF | TGCAGCAGTCGAGGCACTGAAGCTTTCTTT
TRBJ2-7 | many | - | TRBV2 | CASSEADIYEQYF | TGTGCCAGCAGTGAAGCAGACATTTACGAGCAGTACTTC
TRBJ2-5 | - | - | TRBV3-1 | CASSHPGDQETQYF | TGTGCCAGCAGCCACCCAGGGGACCAAGAGACCCAGTACTTC
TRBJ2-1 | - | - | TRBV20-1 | CSAIETVSNEQFF | TGCAGTGCTATCGAGACCGTCTCCAATGAGCAGTTCTTC
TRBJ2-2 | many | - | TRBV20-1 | CSARKGGFGGELFF | TGCAGTGCCCGAAAGGGGGGATTCGGCGGGGAGCTGTTTTTT
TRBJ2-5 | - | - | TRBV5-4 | CASSLGGSRQETQYF | TGTGCCAGCAGCTTGGGCGGCAGCCGCCAAGAGACCCAGTACTTC
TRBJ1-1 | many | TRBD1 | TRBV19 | CASSPGQEGSGAFF | TGTGCCAGTAGTCCGGGACAGGAGGGCTCCGGAGCTTTCTTT
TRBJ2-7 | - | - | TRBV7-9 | CASSLVANYEQYF | TGTGCCAGCAGCTTAGTGGCCAATTACGAGCAGTACTTC
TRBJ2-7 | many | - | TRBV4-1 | CASSGLPKTTYEQYF | TGCGCCAGCAGCGGGCTACCTAAAACCACCTACGAGCAGTACTTC
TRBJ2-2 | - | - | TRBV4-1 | CASSQDRSRTGELFF | TGCGCCAGCAGCCAAGATAGATCCCGGACCGGGGAGCTGTTTTTT
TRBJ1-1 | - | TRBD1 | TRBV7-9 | CASSEKGAVLNTEAFF | TGTGCCAGCAGCGAAAAGGGGGCAGTGCTGAACACTGAAGCTTTCTTT
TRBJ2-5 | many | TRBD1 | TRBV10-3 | CAIRDPTGGEETQYF | TGTGCCATCAGGGACCCGACAGGGGGCGAGGAGACCCAGTACTTC
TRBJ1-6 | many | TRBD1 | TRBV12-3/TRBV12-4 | CASIATGRNSPLHF | TGTGCCAGCATTGCGACAGGGAGGAATTCACCCCTCCACTTT
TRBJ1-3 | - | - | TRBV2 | CASSESGGPRSGNTIYF | TGTGCCAGCAGTGAATCTGGTGGGCCCCGCTCTGGAAACACCATATATTTT
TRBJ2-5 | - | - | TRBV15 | CAISRDLQGGETQYF | TGTGCCATCAGCAGAGATCTCCAAGGGGGAGAGACCCAGTACTTC
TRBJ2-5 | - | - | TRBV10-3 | CAISAGRGVETQYF | TGTGCCATCAGTGCAGGGAGAGGTGTAGAGACCCAGTACTTC
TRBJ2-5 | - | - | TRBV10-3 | CARGGAGSRETQYF | TGTGCCAGAGGGGGAGCAGGTTCGAGAGAGACCCAGTACTTC
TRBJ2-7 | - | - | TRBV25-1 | CAQRSGYTYEQYF | TGTGCCCAGAGGTCGGGATACACCTACGAGCAGTACTTC
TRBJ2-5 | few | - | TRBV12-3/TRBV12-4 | CASSLEERETQYF | TGTGCCAGCAGTTTAGAGGAGAGAGAGACCCAGTACTTC
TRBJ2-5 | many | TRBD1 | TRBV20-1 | CSARSRGRGYQETQYF | TGCAGTGCTAGGTCCAGGGGGCGCGGTTACCAAGAGACCCAGTACTTC
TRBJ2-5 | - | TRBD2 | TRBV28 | CASSSPWGREETQYF | TGTGCCAGCAGTTCTCCGTGGGGGAGGGAAGAGACCCAGTACTTC